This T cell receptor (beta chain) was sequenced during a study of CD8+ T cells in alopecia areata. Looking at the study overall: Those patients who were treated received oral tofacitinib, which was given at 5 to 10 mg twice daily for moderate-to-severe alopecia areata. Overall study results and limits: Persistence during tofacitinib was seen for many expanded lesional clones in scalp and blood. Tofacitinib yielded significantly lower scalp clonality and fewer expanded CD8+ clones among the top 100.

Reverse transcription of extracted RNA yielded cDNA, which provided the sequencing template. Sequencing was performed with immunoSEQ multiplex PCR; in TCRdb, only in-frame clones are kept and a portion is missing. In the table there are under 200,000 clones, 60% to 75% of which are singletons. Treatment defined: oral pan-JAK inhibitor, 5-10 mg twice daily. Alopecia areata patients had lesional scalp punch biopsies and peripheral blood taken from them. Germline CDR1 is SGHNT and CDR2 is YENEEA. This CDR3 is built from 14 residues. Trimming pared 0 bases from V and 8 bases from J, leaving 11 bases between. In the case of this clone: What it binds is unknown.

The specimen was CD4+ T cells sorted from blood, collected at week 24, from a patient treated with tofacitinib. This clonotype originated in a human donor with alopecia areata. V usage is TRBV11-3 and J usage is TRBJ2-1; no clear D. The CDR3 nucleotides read TGTGCCAGCAGCTTAGAAAGCCCATTTGATGAGCAGTTCTTC. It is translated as CASSLESPFDEQFF.